This passage covers 17 T cell receptor beta chains from one sample sequenced in a study of OX40 agonist ivuxolimab in advanced cancers. Sequenced by immunoSEQ multiplex PCR; TCRdb stores in-frame clones only, minus some. The sample includes roughly 100,000 clones, 80% to 90% of them seen just once. This specimen consisted of CD4+ or CD8+ T cells sorted from blood, obtained in a trial of the OX40 agonist ivuxolimab. Receptors originate from an adult with an advanced solid tumor such as melanoma, head and neck, liver or kidney cancer.

This clone turned up a few times. J is TRBJ2-1 and V is TRBV11-2, with 10 bases that match TRBD2. V shed 2 bases, J shed 4 bases, and the junction held 11 bases outside the gene matches. The germline gives CDR1 SGHAT, CDR2 FQNNGV. CDR3 length: 18 residues. CDR3 protein: CASSLPAGGSRPYNEQFF. The CDR3 DNA is TGTGCCAGCAGCTTACCAGCGGGAGGGTCCCGACCTTACAATGAGCAGTTCTTC.

The gene calls are TRBV10-3 and TRBJ2-3, with 12 bases that match TRBD2. Trimming at V came to 3 bases and at J to 4 bases, leaving 8 bases not matched to a gene. Germline CDR1 ENHRY, CDR2 SYGVKD. The CDR3 runs to 17 residues. The chain's CDR3 is CAISDPSGGAGADTQYF. In nucleotides, the CDR3 is TGTGCCATCAGTGATCCTAGCGGGGGGGCCGGGGCAGATACGCAGTATTTT.

The rearrangement joins TRBV5-5 to TRBJ1-5; 9 positions agree with TRBD1. The CDR3 length is 15 residues. The V and J ends lost 0 bases and 6 bases, in that order; junction bases with no gene match: 4. CDR1 and CDR2 from the germline V gene are SGHKS and YYEKEE (reference sequence). The CDR3 nucleotides are TGTGCCAGCAGCTTGGACAGGGGGCAGGGTCAGCCCCAGCATTTT. Protein: CASSLDRGQGQPQHF.

This clone has just a few counts. This chain uses TRBV9 with TRBJ1-4, with D uncertain. Trimming left V 0 bases short and J 12 bases short, with 12 bases between. Germline values: CDR1 SGDLS, CDR2 YYNGEE. The CDR3 loop spans 13 amino acids. The CDR3 coding sequence is TGTGCCAGCAGCGTAGGAACCGAAACTCAACTGTTTTTT. Translated, it gives CASSVGTETQLFF.

V is TRBV9 and J is TRBJ2-2, with TRBD2 matching 12 bases. After removal of 0 bases from V and 7 bases from J, the junction contained 4 bases not matched to a gene. This CDR3 contains 16 residues. Germline CDR1 is SGDLS and CDR2 is YYNGEE. CDR3 region: CASSVASGGAGGELFF. The CDR3 DNA sequence: TGTGCCAGCAGCGTAGCTAGCGGGGGGGCTGGCGGGGAGCTGTTTTTT.

V and J are TRBV6-5 and TRBJ2-2; TRBD2 is a possible D gene (5 bases). CDR3 size: 13 residues. The V gene lost 7 bases and the J gene lost 3 bases, with 9 bases spanning the gap. Germline CDR1 is MNHEY and CDR2 is SVGAGI. CDR3 coding DNA: TGTGCCAGCATATCCGGGGACACCGGGGAGCTGTTTTTT. This encodes CASISGDTGELFF.

This rearrangement joins TRBV7-9 to TRBJ1-5, with a weak D call TRBD1 (6 bases). The CDR3 has 18 amino acids. Germline CDR1 and CDR2: SEHNR and FQNEAQ (reference sequence). Trimming cost V 5 bases and J 0 bases, with 20 bases left between them. The CDR3 coding sequence is TGTGCCAGCAGCCCCAAAGGGGGGGACCTATATAGCAATCAGCCCCAGCATTTT. This codes for CASSPKGGDLYSNQPQHF.

The chain recombines TRBV7-2 with TRBJ1-3; a weak D match, TRBD1 (5 bases). Trimming took 5 bases from V and 4 from J, leaving 12 bases between them. This CDR3 has 14 amino acids. Germline assignment: CDR1 SGHTA and CDR2 FQGNSA. In nucleotides, the CDR3 is TGTGCCAGCAGCAAAACAGGTGAAGGAAACACCATATATTTT. Residues: CASSKTGEGNTIYF.

This clone was observed a few times. This chain links TRBV5-1 with TRBJ2-1, with D maybe TRBD1 (5 bases). V lost 1 base and J 6 bases, leaving 8 bases between the germline ends. From germline, CDR1 is SGHRS and CDR2 YFSETQ. The CDR3 is made up of 13 amino acids. CDR3 protein: CASSLQGFNEQFF. Here the CDR3 DNA reads TGCGCCAGCAGCTTGCAGGGATTCAATGAGCAGTTCTTC.

The chain recombines TRBV2 with TRBJ2-1, with TRBD1 identical over 8 bases. The germline gives CDR1 SNHLY, CDR2 FYNNEI. The V and J ends lost 2 bases and 12 bases, in that order; junction bases with no gene match: 12. The CDR3 length is 15 residues. The CDR3 reads CASSESRRAGGVQFF. Written as DNA, the CDR3 is TGTGCCAGCAGTGAATCAAGACGGGCAGGGGGCGTGCAGTTCTTC.

The genes are TRBV5-1 and TRBJ1-4, with D uncertain. The V end was cut by 3 bases, the J end by 0 bases, with 9 bases between. The germline CDR1 and CDR2 sequences are SGHRS and YFSETQ. The length of the CDR3 is 15 residues. CDR3 sequence reads: CASSWGGPTNEKLFF. CDR3 nucleotide sequence: TGCGCCAGCAGCTGGGGAGGCCCAACTAATGAAAAACTGTTTTTT.

This rearrangement joins TRBV7-2 to TRBJ2-7; tentatively, D is TRBD1 or TRBD2 (5 bases each). Between the trimmed V and J ends, which lost 1 base and 6 bases, there was a span of 16 bases. The CDR3 extends over 15 amino acids. From germline, CDR1 is SGHTA and CDR2 FQGNSA. For the CDR3, the DNA is TGTGCCAGCAGCTTAGAGGCTCTACCGGGGCGCGAGCAGTACTTC. Its translation: CASSLEALPGREQYF.

The chain links TRBV18 to TRBJ2-5; TRBD2 matches at 8 bases. The CDR3 has 16 amino acids. The germline V gene encodes CDR1 KGHSH and CDR2 LQKENI. Trimming took 3 bases from V and 5 from J; bases not matched to a gene: 11. Here the CDR3 DNA reads TGTGCCAGCTCACCCCGGGAGGGGGTAGGCGAGGAGACCCAGTACTTC. Translating gives CASSPREGVGEETQYF.

This clone was seen ten or more times. V usage is TRBV4-3 and J usage is TRBJ1-6; D is perhaps TRBD1 (6 bases). Germline-derived CDR1 and CDR2 are LGHNA and YSLEER. Trimming shortened V by 0 bases and J by 10 bases, and 16 bases separated the two germline ends. The CDR3 length is 16 residues. CDR3 loop: CASSQDRGGAGSPLHF. The CDR3 DNA reads as TGCGCCAGCAGCCAAGATAGGGGGGGGGCAGGATCACCCCTCCACTTT.

The table lists this clone with a few counts. This sequence joins TRBV5-1 and TRBJ1-5; 8 bases are shared with TRBD1. Germline V gives CDR1 SGHRS, CDR2 YFSETQ. J lost 4 bases, V lost 3 bases, and 6 bases had no gene match. The length of the CDR3 is 15 residues. The CDR3 region has the DNA TGCGCCAGCAGCTGGAACAGGGGGGCAAATCAGCCCCAGCATTTT. Its protein is CASSWNRGANQPQHF.

Concerning this clone: The junction and the germline gene differ at one end; a read error may be behind it. V is TRBV5-3 and J is TRBJ1-5; D is possibly TRBD1 (6 bases). TRBV5-3 is sorted into the ORF group, with uncertain function. The CDR3 is 15 residues long. CDR3 sequence reads: CASSLSRDRNQPQHF. CDR3 DNA sequence: TGTGCCAGCAGCTTGTCTCGAGACAGGAATCAGCCCCAGCATTTT.

The rearrangement uses TRBV6-6 and TRBJ2-3; maybe TRBD1 (5 bases). The V end was cut by 7 bases, the J end by 4 bases, with 9 bases between. CDR3 length: 12 residues. The germline CDR1 and CDR2 sequences are MNHNY and SVGAGI (reference sequence). The CDR3 DNA follows: TGTGCCAGCACTGGGGCCCCAGATACGCAGTATTTT. Translating gives CASTGAPDTQYF.